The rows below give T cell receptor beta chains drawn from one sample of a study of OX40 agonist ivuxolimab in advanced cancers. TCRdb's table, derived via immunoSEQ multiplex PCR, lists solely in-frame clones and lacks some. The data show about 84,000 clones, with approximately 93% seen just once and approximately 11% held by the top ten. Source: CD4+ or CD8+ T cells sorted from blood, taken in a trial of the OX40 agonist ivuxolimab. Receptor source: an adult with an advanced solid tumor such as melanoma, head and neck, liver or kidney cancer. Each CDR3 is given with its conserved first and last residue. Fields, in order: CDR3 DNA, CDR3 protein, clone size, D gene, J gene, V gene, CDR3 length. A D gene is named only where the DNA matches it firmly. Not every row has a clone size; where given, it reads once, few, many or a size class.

TGTGCCAGCAGCTTAATGGCGGGACAGCCCTACGAGCAGTACTTC CASSLMAGQPYEQYF NA NA TRBJ2-7 TRBV7-3 15
TGTGCCAGCAGCCAAAGACTAGCGGATAGCTCCTACAATGAGCAGTTCTTC CASSQRLADSSYNEQFF NA TRBD2 TRBJ2-1 TRBV7-8 17
TGTGCCAGCAGCGTGGTAGGGGGCGCAAACACTGAAGCTTTCTTT CASSVVGGANTEAFF once TRBD1 TRBJ1-1 TRBV9 15
TGTGCCAGCAGCCGAGATAGCAATCAGCCCCAGCATTTT CASSRDSNQPQHF NA NA TRBJ1-5 TRBV6-5 13
TGTGCCAGCAGCTTAGGCCTTATCAATGAGCAGTTCTTC CASSLGLINEQFF NA NA TRBJ2-1 TRBV7-3 13
TGTGCCAGTAGATCGGGGGATCAGCCCCAGCATTTT CASRSGDQPQHF NA NA TRBJ1-5 TRBV19 12
TGTGCCACCAGCAGTCGCTCGGACAGGGCATTGGACTTC CATSSRSDRALDF NA TRBD1 TRBJ2-5 TRBV15 13
TGTGCCAGCAGCCAAGACAGCTTCAATGAGCAGTTCTTC CASSQDSFNEQFF NA NA TRBJ2-1 TRBV14 13
TGCAGCGTTTCGAGCGGGTTCAATGAGCAGTTCTTC CSVSSGFNEQFF NA NA TRBJ2-1 TRBV29-1 12
TGCGCCAGCAGCTTGTTGGGCGGGGCTCGCACAGATACGCAGTATTTT CASSLLGGARTDTQYF NA NA TRBJ2-3 TRBV5-1 16
TGTGCCAGCAGCTTAGCGTTTAATCAGGGGTATAGCAATCAGCCCCAGCATTTT CASSLAFNQGYSNQPQHF once NA TRBJ1-5 TRBV7-8 18
TGTGCCAGCAGCCTTGGGGGGGTGAACACTGAAGCTTTCTTT CASSLGGVNTEAFF once NA TRBJ1-1 TRBV4-2 14
TGTGCCAGCAGCTTCAGACAGGGGGCCGGTTACGAGCAGTACTTC CASSFRQGAGYEQYF NA TRBD1 TRBJ2-7 TRBV7-6 15
TGCACCAGCAGCCATCGAGGGGTTAGCAGGCGACTCGCGGCTTACATAGTGGAGACCCAGTACTTC CTSSHRGVSRRLAAYIVETQYF NA NA TRBJ2-5 TRBV1 22
TGTGCCATCAGTGAAGAACAGGCGAACGATCAGCCCCAGCATTTT CAISEEQANDQPQHF NA NA TRBJ1-5 TRBV10-3 15
TGTGCCAGCAGCCCTACCTCCTACAATGAGCAGTTCTTC CASSPTSYNEQFF NA NA TRBJ2-1 TRBV9 13
TGTGCCAGCAGCTTAGTACAGGGCGACTACGAGCAGTACTTC CASSLVQGDYEQYF NA NA TRBJ2-7 TRBV7-3 14
TGTGCCAGCAGCCCACGGACAGAAAGACTCTATGGCTACACCTTC CASSPRTERLYGYTF NA NA TRBJ1-2 TRBV9 15
TGTGCCAGCAGTTTCGACGGCCCAAGCTCCTACGAGCAGTACTTC CASSFDGPSSYEQYF NA NA TRBJ2-7 TRBV6-6 15
TGTGCCAGCAGCTTATTCGTCGGTGAGACCCAGTACTTC CASSLFVGETQYF NA NA TRBJ2-5 TRBV7-9 13
TGTGCCAGCAGCCAAGATGAAGGACTAGCCGGGGGGGCAGATACGCAGTATTTT CASSQDEGLAGGADTQYF NA TRBD2 TRBJ2-3 TRBV4-2 18
TGTGCCAGCAGCTCCCTCCCTGGGCAGGGGATTAACTATGGCTACACCTTC CASSSLPGQGINYGYTF once NA TRBJ1-2 TRBV7-9 17
TGTGCCAGTAGTCGGTTCAGCCCATCCTACGAGCAGTACTTC CASSRFSPSYEQYF once NA TRBJ2-7 TRBV19 14
TGCGCCAGCAGCCTGGTAATGAACACTGAAGCTTTCTTT CASSLVMNTEAFF NA NA TRBJ1-1 TRBV4-1 13
TGCGCCAGCAGCCAGACAGACCTAGCGGGGGCTACCTATGAGCAGTTCTTC CASSQTDLAGATYEQFF once TRBD2 TRBJ2-1 TRBV4-3 17
TGTGCCAGCAGCCCAGGGAGTAATTACAATGAGCAGTTCTTC CASSPGSNYNEQFF once NA TRBJ2-1 TRBV9 14
TGTGCCAGCAATGACGGACCGGGGTCGAGACAGCCCCAGCATTTT CASNDGPGSRQPQHF NA NA TRBJ1-5 TRBV6-5 15
TGCGCCAGCAGTGAGTCGATTAGGACAGGGGGCCTTTATAGCAATCAGCCCCAGCATTTT CASSESIRTGGLYSNQPQHF NA TRBD1 TRBJ1-5 TRBV10-1 20
TGTGCCATCAGTGAGGGTACAGGGATAGATACGCAGTATTTT CAISEGTGIDTQYF NA NA TRBJ2-3 TRBV10-3 14
TGTGCCAGCAGCTTAAGGACTAGCGGGACATGGGAGACCCAGTACTTC CASSLRTSGTWETQYF NA TRBD2 TRBJ2-5 TRBV7-2 16
TGTGCCAGCAGCTTAGAGTCAGTTCCTAGCACAGATACGCAGTATTTT CASSLESVPSTDTQYF NA NA TRBJ2-3 TRBV11-2 16
TGTGCCAGCAAGGGGAATGAGCAGTTCTTC CASKGNEQFF NA NA TRBJ2-1 TRBV11-3 10
TGTGCCATCAGTGAACGGACAGGAGATAATCAGCCCCAGCATTTT CAISERTGDNQPQHF NA TRBD1 TRBJ1-5 TRBV10-3 15
TGTGCCAGCAGCGCCGAACTAGCGGGAGGGAAAGAGACCCAGTACTTC CASSAELAGGKETQYF NA TRBD2 TRBJ2-5 TRBV9 16
TGTGCCAGCAGCCAAACTAGTCTAGCCGCAGATACGCAGTATTTT CASSQTSLAADTQYF NA NA TRBJ2-3 TRBV7-2 15
TGTGCCAGCAGCCAAGAGGAAACAGGGTGGGATGGCTACACCTTC CASSQEETGWDGYTF NA NA TRBJ1-2 TRBV14 15
TGTGCCAGCAGTTTAAAGGGGCCCTCCGACGAGCAGTACTTC CASSLKGPSDEQYF NA NA TRBJ2-7 TRBV27 14
TGCAGCGTTGAAGGCGCCGTAGGGCGGGAGGGTTACGAGCAGTACTTC CSVEGAVGREGYEQYF NA TRBD2 TRBJ2-7 TRBV29-1 16
TGTGCCAGCAGCTTAGAGGCTAGCGGGGCCTACGAGCAGTACTTC CASSLEASGAYEQYF NA TRBD2 TRBJ2-7 TRBV7-9 15
TGTGCCAGCAGTTCAACCGGGACAGGGATCGAAGGCTACACCTTC CASSSTGTGIEGYTF NA TRBD1 TRBJ1-2 TRBV27 15
TGTGCCAGCAGTTTATCTAGCGGGAGGGCCGGAGATACGCAGTATTTT CASSLSSGRAGDTQYF NA TRBD2 TRBJ2-3 TRBV28 16
TGTGCCAGCAGCGTCGACGGTCAAGAGACCCAGTACTTC CASSVDGQETQYF NA NA TRBJ2-5 TRBV5-6 13
TGTGCCAGCAGCTACCCCGGGACAGGGTTGACAGATACGCAGTATTTT CASSYPGTGLTDTQYF NA TRBD1 TRBJ2-3 TRBV7-3 16
TGTGCCAGCAGTGAAAGTACAGGAACAGGGGAGCTGTTTTTT CASSESTGTGELFF NA NA TRBJ2-2 TRBV25-1 14
TGCGCCAGCAGCGGCAGGATGAACACTGAAGCTTTCTTT CASSGRMNTEAFF once NA TRBJ1-1 TRBV4-1 13
TGTGCCAGCAGTTTAGGGTACGGGCTCCGGGAGACCCAGTACTTC CASSLGYGLRETQYF NA NA TRBJ2-5 TRBV27 15
TGTGCCATCATTAGATCCCAGGGAAGGAATGCGAACACTGAAGCTTTCTTT CAIIRSQGRNANTEAFF NA NA TRBJ1-1 TRBV10-3 17
TGCGCCAGCAGCCAAGTATCTCCCGGGACAGGTGTAAGGTCATACGGCTACACCTTC CASSQVSPGTGVRSYGYTF NA TRBD1 TRBJ1-2 TRBV4-3 19
TGTGCCAGCTCACCAGGTCGAGGGGCCCCTCCTGGTGGCTACACCTTC CASSPGRGAPPGGYTF NA NA TRBJ1-2 TRBV18 16
TGTGCCAGTAGTATCGGTCGTCAAAACTCCTACGAGCAGTACTTC CASSIGRQNSYEQYF NA NA TRBJ2-7 TRBV19 15
TGTGCCAGCAGTTGGGGTCTCGGGGACTACGAGCAGTACTTC CASSWGLGDYEQYF NA NA TRBJ2-7 TRBV27 14
TGTGCCAGCAGCTTAGCGGACTCCACAGATACGCAGTATTTT CASSLADSTDTQYF NA NA TRBJ2-3 TRBV7-9 14